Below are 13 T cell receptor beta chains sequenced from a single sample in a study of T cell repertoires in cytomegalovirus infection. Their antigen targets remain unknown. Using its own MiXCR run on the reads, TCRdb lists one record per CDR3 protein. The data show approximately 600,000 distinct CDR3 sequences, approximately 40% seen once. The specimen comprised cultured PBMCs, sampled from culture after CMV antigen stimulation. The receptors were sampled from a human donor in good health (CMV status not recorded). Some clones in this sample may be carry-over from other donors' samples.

The CDR3 sequence: CASSLPGTGRIIGTEKLFF. CDR3 in DNA: TGTGCCAGCAGCTTACCCGGGACAGGGAGAATTATTGGGACTGAAAAACTGTTTTTT. This chain connects TRBV7-8 to TRBJ1-4, with TRBD1 matching 9 bases. Germline V gene data show CDR1 as SGHVS and CDR2 as FQNEAQ. The CDR3 is 19 residues long. V trimming: 2 bases; J trimming: 7 bases; junction bases outside the gene matches: 17.

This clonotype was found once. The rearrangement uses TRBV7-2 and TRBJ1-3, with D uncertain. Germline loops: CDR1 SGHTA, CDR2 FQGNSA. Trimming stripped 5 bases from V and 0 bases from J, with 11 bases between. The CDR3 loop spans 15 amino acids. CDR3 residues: CASSRLPVSGNTIYF. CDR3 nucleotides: TGTGCCAGCAGCCGTCTGCCTGTCTCTGGAAACACCATATATTTT. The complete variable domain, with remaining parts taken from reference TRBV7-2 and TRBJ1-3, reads GAGVSQSPSNKVTEKGKDVELRCDPISGHTALYWYRQSLGQGLEFLIYFQGNSAPDKSGLPSDRFSAERTGGSVSTLTIQRTQQEDSAVYLCASSRLPVSGNTIYFGEGSWLTVV.

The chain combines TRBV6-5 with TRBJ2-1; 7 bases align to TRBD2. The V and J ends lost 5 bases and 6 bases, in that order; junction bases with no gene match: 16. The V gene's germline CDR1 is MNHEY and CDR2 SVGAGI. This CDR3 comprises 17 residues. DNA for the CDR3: TGTGCCAGCAGTCCCACTAGACTAGCAGGTACGGGCAATGAGCAGTTCTTC. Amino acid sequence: CASSPTRLAGTGNEQFF.

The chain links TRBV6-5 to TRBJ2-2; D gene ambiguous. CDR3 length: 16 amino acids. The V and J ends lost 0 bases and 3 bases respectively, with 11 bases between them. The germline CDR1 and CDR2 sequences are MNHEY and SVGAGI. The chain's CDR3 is CASSYSTAAYTGELFF. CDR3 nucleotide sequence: TGTGCCAGCAGTTACTCGACGGCAGCTTACACCGGGGAGCTGTTTTTT.

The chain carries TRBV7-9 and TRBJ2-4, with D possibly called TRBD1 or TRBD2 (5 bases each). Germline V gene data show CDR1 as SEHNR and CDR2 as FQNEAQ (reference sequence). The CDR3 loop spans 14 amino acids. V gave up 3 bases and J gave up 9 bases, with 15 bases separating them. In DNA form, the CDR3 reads TGTGCCAGCAGCTTCCGGGGACCTCACCCCATTCAGTACTTC. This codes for CASSFRGPHPIQYF.

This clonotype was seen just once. The CDR3: CASSLQADYSTEAFF. CDR3 sequence (DNA): TGTGCCAGCAGTTTGCAGGCTGATTACAGCACTGAAGCTTTCTTT. The V call is TRBV12-3 or TRBV12-4, the J call TRBJ1-1; D not certain. The CDR3 is made up of 15 amino acids. V gave up 3 bases and J gave up 4 bases, with 15 bases separating them.

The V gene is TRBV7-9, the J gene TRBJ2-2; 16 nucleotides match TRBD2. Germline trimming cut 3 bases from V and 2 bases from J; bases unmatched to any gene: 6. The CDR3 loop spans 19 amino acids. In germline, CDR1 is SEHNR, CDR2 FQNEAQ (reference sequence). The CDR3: CASSLPGTSGRDNTGELFF. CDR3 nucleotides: TGTGCCAGCAGCTTGCCCGGGACTAGCGGGAGGGATAACACCGGGGAGCTGTTTTTT.

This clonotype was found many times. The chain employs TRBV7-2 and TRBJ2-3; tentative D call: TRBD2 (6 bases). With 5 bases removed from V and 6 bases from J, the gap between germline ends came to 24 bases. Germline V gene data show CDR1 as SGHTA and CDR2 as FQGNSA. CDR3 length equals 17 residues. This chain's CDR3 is CASSARVADALVDTQYF. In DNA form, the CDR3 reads TGTGCCAGCAGCGCGCGGGTAGCGGACGCCCTCGTGGATACGCAGTATTTT.

CDR3 DNA sequence: TGCAGTGCTAGGAAGGGGCGCGGGGAGCTGTTTTTT. As protein: CSARKGRGELFF. The V and J genes are TRBV20-1 and TRBJ2-2, with D perhaps matching TRBD1 (5 bases). The CDR3 runs 12 residues. Germline values: CDR1 DFQATT, CDR2 SNEGSKA (reference sequence). Deletions cut 3 bases from V and 7 bases from J, with 9 bases between.

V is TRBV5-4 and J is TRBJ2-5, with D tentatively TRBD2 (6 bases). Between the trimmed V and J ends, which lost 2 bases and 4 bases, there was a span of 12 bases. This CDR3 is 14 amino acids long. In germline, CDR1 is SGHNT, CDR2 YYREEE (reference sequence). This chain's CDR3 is CASSFGTRGETQYF. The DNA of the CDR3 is TGTGCCAGCAGCTTCGGGACGCGGGGAGAGACCCAGTACTTC.

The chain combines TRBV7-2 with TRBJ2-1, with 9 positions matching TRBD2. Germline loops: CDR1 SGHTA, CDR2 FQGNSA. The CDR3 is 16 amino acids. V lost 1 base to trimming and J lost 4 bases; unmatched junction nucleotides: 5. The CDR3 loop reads CASSLDPLAGYNEQFF. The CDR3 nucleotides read TGTGCCAGCAGCTTAGATCCTCTAGCGGGATACAATGAGCAGTTCTTC.

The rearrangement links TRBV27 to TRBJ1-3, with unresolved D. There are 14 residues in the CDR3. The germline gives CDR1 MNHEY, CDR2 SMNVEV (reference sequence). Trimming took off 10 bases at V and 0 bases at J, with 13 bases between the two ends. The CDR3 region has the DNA TGTGCCACCAAGGACGGACGCTCTGGAAACACCATATATTTT. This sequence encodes CATKDGRSGNTIYF.

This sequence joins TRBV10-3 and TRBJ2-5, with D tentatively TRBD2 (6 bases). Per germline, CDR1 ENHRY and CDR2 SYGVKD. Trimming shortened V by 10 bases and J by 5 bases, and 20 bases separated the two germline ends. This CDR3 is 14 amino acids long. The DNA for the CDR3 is TGTGCCACCGGATTACTAGCTCTTGGGGAGACCCAGTACTTC. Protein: CATGLLALGETQYF.